The entry below describes one T cell receptor beta chain. Its antigen is as yet unknown. Every donor was a healthy person donating bone marrow. The data stem from a study of cytomegalovirus exposure and HLA in healthy donors. A multiplex PCR was run with 60 Vbeta primers and 13 Jbeta primers. Profiled with immunoSEQ multiplex PCR; TCRdb holds only in-frame clones, not every one. The sample yields 150,000 to 200,000 clones, roughly 67% seen once. CDR1 SGDLS and CDR2 YYNGEE come from the germline V gene. CDR3 length: 15 amino acids. V gave up 0 bases and J gave up 4 bases; unmatched junction bases: 4. Notes on the study in general: It was only CMV serostatus that was available as immune exposure information.

The TCR originated in a woman younger than 35 in good health and CMV-seropositive. Sequencing was carried out using PBMCs. This chain connects TRBV9 to TRBJ2-5; 9 positions match TRBD2. The CDR3 protein is CASSVGGGGVETQYF. CDR3 nucleotide sequence: TGTGCCAGCAGCGTAGGCGGCGGGGGGGTAGAGACCCAGTACTTC.